This paragraph reports one T cell receptor beta chain. The specificity of this receptor is unknown. No quality values exist for individual bases; no much larger clone is one base distant. The CDR3 has 16 amino acids, counting the end cysteine and phenylalanine. The sequence is cut down to CDR3 DNA, 48 bases in frame from base 1. Ends trimmed: V by 6 bases, J by 2 bases; bases unmatched to a gene: 9. The germline V gene encodes CDR1 SGHTA and CDR2 FQGNSA. Separate from the roughly 650-subject first cohort, the validation cohort of more than 90 subjects was the group to which the donors belonged. This entry is derived from a study of cytomegalovirus exposure and HLA in healthy donors (dated by TCRdb to the late 2010s). About the investigation overall: A later analysis indicated that the roughly 130 validation repertoires were generated on the platform also employed for the 700 or so repertoires of the first cohort. The study aimed to test whether cataloging public T cell receptors could reveal signatures of past pathogen exposure. A separate validation cohort of about 110 different subjects was used in addition to the approximately 700-subject first cohort. The study combined high-throughput TCR immunosequencing, statistical association of individual TCRs with disease status, and machine learning to predict cytomegalovirus infection status.

The paper as a whole reports these results and caveats: The classifier was reported to diagnose cytomegalovirus status with high specificity and sensitivity in both the original and validation cohorts. The study listed 150 to 200 TCR beta chains as associated with cytomegalovirus. A later analysis found that TCRs clustered in the first cohort also tended to co-occur in the roughly 120 validation repertoires, with 90% to 95% of cluster scores above 0. Three of the identified cytomegalovirus-associated TCR beta chains were confirmed in vitro to be specific for cytomegalovirus antigens. The validation cohort had no HLA typing available for a later analysis, so co-occurrence within that cohort was assessed over all 120 or so repertoires. Most TCR sequences were seen in very few donors, while some public TCRs were found in many individuals. The authors suggested that the approach could potentially be generalized to other disease states and immunological phenotypes.

The library was obtained by the immunoSEQ multiplex PCR assay. As for the original processing: A statistical classification framework was built to diagnose cytomegalovirus status from the catalog of TCR beta chain sequences. TCRdb took over this immuneACCESS table, retaining in-frame rearrangements with V and J assigned. Such tables are incomplete; in checked studies, under half of the missing clones stem from an unresolved V gene, and the remainder is unexplained. D and trimming come from the DNA, and the V and J calls and clone size come from that table. The sample table holds fewer than 150,000 clones, of which approximately 88% were seen once. The ten top clones hold approximately 1.8% of the sample.

The V and J genes are TRBV7-2 and TRBJ2-3, with 9 bases aligning to TRBD2. Input material: PBMCs. This TCR was recovered from a man aged 18 to 30 in good health and CMV-seronegative. The CDR3 corresponds to CASRAQRGAVTDTQYF. The DNA sequence is as follows: TGTGCCAGCAGGGCTCAGCGGGGGGCTGTCACAGATACGCAGTATTTT. Extended through the reference TRBV7-2 and TRBJ2-3 proteins, this CDR3 yields the full variable domain: GAGVSQSPSNKVTEKGKDVELRCDPISGHTALYWYRQSLGQGLEFLIYFQGNSAPDKSGLPSDRFSAERTGGSVSTLTIQRTQQEDSAVYLCASRAQRGAVTDTQYFGPGTRLTVL.